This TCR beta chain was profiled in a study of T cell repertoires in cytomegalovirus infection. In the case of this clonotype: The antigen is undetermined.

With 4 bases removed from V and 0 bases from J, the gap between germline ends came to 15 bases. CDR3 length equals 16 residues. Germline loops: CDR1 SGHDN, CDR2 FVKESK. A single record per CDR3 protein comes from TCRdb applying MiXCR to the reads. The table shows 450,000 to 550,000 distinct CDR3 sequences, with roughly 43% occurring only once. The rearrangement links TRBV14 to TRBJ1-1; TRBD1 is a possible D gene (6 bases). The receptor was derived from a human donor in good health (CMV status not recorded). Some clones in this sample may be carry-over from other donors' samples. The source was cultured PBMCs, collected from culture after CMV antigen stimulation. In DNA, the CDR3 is TGTGCCAGCAGCCTCCGGGCTACAGGGATGAACACTGAAGCTTTCTTT. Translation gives CASSLRATGMNTEAFF.